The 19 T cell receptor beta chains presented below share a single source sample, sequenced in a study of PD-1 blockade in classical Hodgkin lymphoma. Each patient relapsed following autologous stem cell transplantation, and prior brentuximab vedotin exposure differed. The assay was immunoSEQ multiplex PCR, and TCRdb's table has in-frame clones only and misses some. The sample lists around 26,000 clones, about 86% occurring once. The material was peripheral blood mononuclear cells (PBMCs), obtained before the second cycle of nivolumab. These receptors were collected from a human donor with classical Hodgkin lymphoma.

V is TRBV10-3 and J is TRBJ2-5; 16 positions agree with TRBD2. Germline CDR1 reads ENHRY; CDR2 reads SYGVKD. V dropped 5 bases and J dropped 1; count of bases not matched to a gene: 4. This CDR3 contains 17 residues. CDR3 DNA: TGTGCCATCAGTACGGGACTAGCGGGAGGGAGCCAAGAGACCCAGTACTTC. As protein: CAISTGLAGGSQETQYF.

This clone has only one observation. The CDR3 is CAWKLRNSYNEQFF. CDR3 DNA sequence: TGTGCCTGGAAATTAAGGAACTCCTACAATGAGCAGTTCTTC. V is TRBV30 and J is TRBJ2-1; D remains ambiguous. The CDR3 is 14 residues long. CDR1 GTSNPN and CDR2 SVGIG come from the germline V gene (reference sequence). The V gene lost 4 bases and the J gene lost 0 bases, with 10 bases spanning the gap.

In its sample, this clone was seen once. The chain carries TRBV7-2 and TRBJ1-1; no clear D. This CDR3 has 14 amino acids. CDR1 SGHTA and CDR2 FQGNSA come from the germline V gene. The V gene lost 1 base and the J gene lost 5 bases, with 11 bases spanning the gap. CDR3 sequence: CASSLGGYRTEAFF. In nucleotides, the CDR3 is TGTGCCAGCAGCTTAGGTGGGTATCGGACTGAAGCTTTCTTT.

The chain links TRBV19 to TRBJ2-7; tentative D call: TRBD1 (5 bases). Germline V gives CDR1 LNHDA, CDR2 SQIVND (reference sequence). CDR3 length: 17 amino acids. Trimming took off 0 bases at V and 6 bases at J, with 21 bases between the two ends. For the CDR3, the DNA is TGTGCCAGTAGTATAGATGGGCCGACAGCCACCCCCGCCGAGCAGTACTTC. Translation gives CASSIDGPTATPAEQYF.

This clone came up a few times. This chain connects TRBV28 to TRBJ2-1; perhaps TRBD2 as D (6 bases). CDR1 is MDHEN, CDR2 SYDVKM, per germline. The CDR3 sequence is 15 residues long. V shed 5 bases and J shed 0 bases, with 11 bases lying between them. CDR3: CASSPQGGSYNEQFF. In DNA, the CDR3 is TGTGCCAGCAGTCCCCAGGGAGGCTCCTACAATGAGCAGTTCTTC.

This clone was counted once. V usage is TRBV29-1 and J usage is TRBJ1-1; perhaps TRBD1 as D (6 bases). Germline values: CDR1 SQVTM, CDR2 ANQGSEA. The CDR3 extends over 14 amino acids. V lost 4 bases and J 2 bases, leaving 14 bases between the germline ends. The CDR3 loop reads CSVGKLDRNTEAFF. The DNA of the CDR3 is TGCAGCGTTGGTAAATTGGACAGAAACACTGAAGCTTTCTTT.

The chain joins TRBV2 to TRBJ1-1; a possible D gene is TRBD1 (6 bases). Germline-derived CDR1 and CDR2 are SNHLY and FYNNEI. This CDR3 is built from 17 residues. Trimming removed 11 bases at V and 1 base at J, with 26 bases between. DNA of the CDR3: TGTGCCGCAACCCCTTTAGTTCGGGGGCGAGGGAACACTGAAGCTTTCTTT. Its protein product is CAATPLVRGRGNTEAFF.

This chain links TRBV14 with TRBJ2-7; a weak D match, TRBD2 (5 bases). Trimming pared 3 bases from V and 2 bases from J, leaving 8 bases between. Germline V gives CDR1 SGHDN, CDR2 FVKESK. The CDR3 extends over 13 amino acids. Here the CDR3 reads CASSHFSAYEQYF. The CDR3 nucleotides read TGTGCCAGCAGCCACTTTAGCGCCTACGAGCAGTACTTC.

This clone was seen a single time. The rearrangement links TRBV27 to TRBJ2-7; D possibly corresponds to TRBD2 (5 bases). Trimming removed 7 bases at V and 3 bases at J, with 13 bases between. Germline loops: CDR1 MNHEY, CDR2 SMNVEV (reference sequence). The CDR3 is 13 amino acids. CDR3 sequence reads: CASTPHRGYEQYF. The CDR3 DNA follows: TGTGCCAGCACCCCTCATCGGGGCTACGAGCAGTACTTC.

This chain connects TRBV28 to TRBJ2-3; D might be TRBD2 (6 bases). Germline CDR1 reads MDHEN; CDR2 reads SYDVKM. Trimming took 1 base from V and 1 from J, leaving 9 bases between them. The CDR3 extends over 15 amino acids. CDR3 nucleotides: TGTGCCAGCAGTTTATTGGGGGAGGGCACAGATACGCAGTATTTT. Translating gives CASSLLGEGTDTQYF.

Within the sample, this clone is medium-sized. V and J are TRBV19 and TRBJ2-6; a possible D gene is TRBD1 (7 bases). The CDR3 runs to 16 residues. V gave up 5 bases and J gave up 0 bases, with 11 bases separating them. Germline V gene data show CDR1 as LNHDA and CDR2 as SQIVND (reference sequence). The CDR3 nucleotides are TGTGCCAGTAGTGCGGGACAGAACTCTGGGGCCAACGTCCTGACTTTC. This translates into CASSAGQNSGANVLTF.

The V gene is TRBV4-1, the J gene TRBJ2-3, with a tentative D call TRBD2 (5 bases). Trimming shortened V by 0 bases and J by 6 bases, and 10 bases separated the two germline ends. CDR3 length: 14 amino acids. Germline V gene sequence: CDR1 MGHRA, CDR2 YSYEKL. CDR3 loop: CASSQEAQRDTQYF. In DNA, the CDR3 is TGCGCCAGCAGCCAAGAGGCCCAGCGGGATACGCAGTATTTT.

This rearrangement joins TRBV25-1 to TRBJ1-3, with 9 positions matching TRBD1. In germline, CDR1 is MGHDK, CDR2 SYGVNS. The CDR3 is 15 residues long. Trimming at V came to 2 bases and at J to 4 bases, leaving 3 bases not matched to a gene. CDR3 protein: CASSELGQGGNTIYF. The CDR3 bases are TGTGCCAGCAGTGAACTAGGACAGGGGGGAAACACCATATATTTT.

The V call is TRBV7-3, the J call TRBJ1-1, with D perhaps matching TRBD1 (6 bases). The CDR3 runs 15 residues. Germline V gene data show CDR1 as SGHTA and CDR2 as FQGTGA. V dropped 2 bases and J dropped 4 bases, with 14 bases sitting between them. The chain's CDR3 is CASSLEGGYATEAFF. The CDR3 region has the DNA TGTGCCAGCAGCTTAGAAGGGGGATACGCCACTGAAGCTTTCTTT. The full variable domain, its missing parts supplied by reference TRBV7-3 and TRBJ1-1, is GAGVSQTPSNKVTEKGKYVELRCDPISGHTALYWYRQSLGQGPEFLIYFQGTGAADDSGLPNDRFFAVRPEGSVSTLKIQRTERGDSAVYLCASSLEGGYATEAFFGQGTRLTVV.

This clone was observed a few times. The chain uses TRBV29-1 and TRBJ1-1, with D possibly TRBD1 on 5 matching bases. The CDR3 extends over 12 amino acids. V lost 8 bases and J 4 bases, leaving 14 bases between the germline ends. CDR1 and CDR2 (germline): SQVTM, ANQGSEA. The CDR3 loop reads CSTYSGATEAFF. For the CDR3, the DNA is TGCAGCACTTACTCCGGGGCCACTGAAGCTTTCTTT.

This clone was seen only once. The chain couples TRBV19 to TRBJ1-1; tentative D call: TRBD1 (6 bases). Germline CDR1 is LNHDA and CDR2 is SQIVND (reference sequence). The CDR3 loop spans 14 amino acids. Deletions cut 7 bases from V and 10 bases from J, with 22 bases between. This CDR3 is CASTIDPGALGAFF. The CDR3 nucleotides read TGTGCCAGTACCATAGATCCGGGGGCCCTCGGAGCTTTCTTT.

CDR3 nucleotides: TGTGCCAGCAGCCGCCCAGGAAAACGGCAGTTCTTC. Residues: CASSRPGKRQFF. The chain recombines TRBV11-1 with TRBJ2-1, with D hard to call. Germline V gene lookup returns CDR1 SGHAT and CDR2 FQDESV (reference sequence). The CDR3 sequence is 12 residues long. Trimming stripped 5 bases from V and 12 bases from J, with 14 bases between.

DNA of the CDR3: TGCGCCAGCAGCCACTTAAAGGGAGGTGGAACCCGCTCCGAGCAGTACTTC. Protein sequence: CASSHLKGGGTRSEQYF. The V gene is TRBV4-1, the J gene TRBJ2-7; tentative D call: TRBD2 (6 bases). Between the trimmed V and J ends, which lost 3 bases and 6 bases, there was a span of 24 bases. Germline V gene data show CDR1 as MGHRA and CDR2 as YSYEKL. This CDR3 contains 17 residues.

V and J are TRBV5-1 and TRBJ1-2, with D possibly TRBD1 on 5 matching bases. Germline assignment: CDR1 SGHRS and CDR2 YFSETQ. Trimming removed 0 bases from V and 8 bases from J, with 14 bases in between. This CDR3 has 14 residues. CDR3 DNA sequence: TGCGCCAGCAGCTTGGGACAGCCGAGGGAGGGCTACACCTTC. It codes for CASSLGQPREGYTF.